Listed here are 4 T cell receptor beta chains from one sample, sequenced in a study of OX40 agonist ivuxolimab in advanced cancers. Only in-frame clones appear in the TCRdb table, and some are missing; sequencing was by immunoSEQ multiplex PCR. The table includes about 60,000 clones, roughly 90% detected once. This sample comprised CD4+ or CD8+ T cells sorted from blood, obtained in a trial of the OX40 agonist ivuxolimab. These receptors all come from an adult with an advanced solid tumor such as melanoma, head and neck, liver or kidney cancer.

V and J are TRBV5-1 and TRBJ1-4, with D unclear. Trimming left V 0 bases short and J 3 bases short, with 12 bases between. The CDR3 contains 16 residues. Germline V gene lookup returns CDR1 SGHRS and CDR2 YFSETQ. CDR3 sequence reads: CASSLVGAGPNEKLFF. CDR3 coding DNA: TGCGCCAGCAGCTTGGTAGGAGCAGGCCCTAATGAAAAACTGTTTTTT.

The rearrangement uses TRBV5-4 and TRBJ2-3; no clear D. This CDR3 has 13 residues. Germline V lookup: CDR1 SGHNT, CDR2 YYREEE (reference sequence). V was cut by 0 bases and J by 2 bases, with 4 bases left in between. The DNA of the CDR3 is TGTGCCAGCAGCTTGGATATCACAGATACGCAGTATTTT. It encodes CASSLDITDTQYF.

V gene TRBV19 combines with J gene TRBJ2-1, with D perhaps TRBD1 or TRBD2 (5 bases each). This CDR3 has 13 amino acids. Trimming shortened V by 1 base and J by 7 bases, and 8 bases separated the two germline ends. Germline V gene data show CDR1 as LNHDA and CDR2 as SQIVND (reference sequence). CDR3 in DNA: TGTGCCAGTAGTATAGGTGGGGGAAATGAGCAGTTCTTC. Translation gives CASSIGGGNEQFF.

The rearrangement links TRBV10-3 to TRBJ2-2, with D hard to call. The CDR3 contains 13 residues. Germline assignment: CDR1 ENHRY and CDR2 SYGVKD. Trimming left V 7 bases short and J 7 bases short, with 13 bases between. CDR3 DNA: TGTGCCATCACTCCGGACCTGGACGGGGAGCTGTTTTTT. This translates into CAITPDLDGELFF.